The following is a T cell receptor beta chain sequence with its context. Its antigen remains unidentified. V was clipped by 7 bases and J by 2 bases, with 12 bases between them. Per germline, CDR1 SQVTM and CDR2 ANQGSEA. This CDR3 is built from 13 residues. These data originate in a study of siplizumab effects on memory and regulatory T cells. The assay looked at roughly 9.4 x 10^4 TCR templates in each sample. Sequencing was performed with immunoSEQ multiplex PCR; in TCRdb, only in-frame clones are kept and a portion is missing. The sample contains roughly 97,000 clones, approximately 93% of which appear only once. Study findings and constraints: Naive T cells seemed more diverse than memory cells; they also seemed major alloresponse contributors. Siplizumab produced a significant reduction in alloreactive sequences that were traceable to unstimulated CD4+ memory cells. Siplizumab gave mappable alloreactive CD4+ clones an average Treg-derived fraction of approximately 69%, against roughly 29% in controls.

This TCR came from a human donor in good health. The source material was Tregs sorted from blood. The chain carries TRBV29-1 and TRBJ1-3; no clear D gene. As DNA, the CDR3 is TGCAGCGCTTTTGGGTTCGCTGGAAACACCATATATTTT. Its protein is CSAFGFAGNTIYF.